These 32 T cell receptor beta chains were sequenced from one sample in a study of T cell responses to AZD1222 COVID-19 vaccine. Clones were read by immunoSEQ multiplex PCR, and TCRdb kept only the in-frame ones, dropping some. The table lists around 130,000 clones, 80% to 90% of them singletons. Material: peripheral blood, obtained 28 days after the second AZD1222 dose. The receptors here all came from an adult who received the AZD1222 COVID-19 vaccine.

This sequence joins TRBV6-1 and TRBJ2-7; 11 bases match TRBD2. The CDR3 is 15 residues long. V shed 1 base, J shed 5 bases, and the junction held 4 bases outside the gene matches. Germline CDR1 is MNHNS and CDR2 is SASEGT. CDR3 protein: CASSEELAGGHEQYF. As DNA, the CDR3 is TGTGCCAGCAGTGAAGAGCTAGCGGGAGGCCACGAGCAGTACTTC.

The chain has TRBV5-4 and TRBJ1-5; D is possibly TRBD1 (5 bases). The V end was cut by 1 base, the J end by 6 bases, with 11 bases between. The CDR3 runs to 14 residues. CDR1 and CDR2 (germline): SGHNT, YYREEE (reference sequence). The CDR3 region is CASSLSGVGQPQHF. CDR3 bases: TGTGCCAGCAGCTTGTCGGGGGTGGGTCAGCCCCAGCATTTT. The full variable domain, rest sourced from reference TRBV5-4 and TRBJ1-5, is ETGVTQSPTHLIKTRGQQVTLRCSSQSGHNTVSWYQQALGQGPQFIFQYYREEENGRGNFPPRFSGLQFPNYSSELNVNALELDDSALYLCASSLSGVGQPQHFGDGTRLSIL.

This chain connects TRBV11-2 to TRBJ2-3; D not certain. Per germline, CDR1 SGHAT and CDR2 FQNNGV. V was trimmed by 8 bases and J by 2 bases, leaving 11 bases between them. This CDR3 has 13 amino acids. The CDR3 nucleotides read TGTGCCAGCGTGAGGCCGAACACAGATACGCAGTATTTT. The encoded protein is CASVRPNTDTQYF.

The gene calls are TRBV6-1 and TRBJ1-5, with 8 bases fitting TRBD1. The CDR3 is 16 residues long. The junction had 6 bases not matched to a gene; V was cut back by 3 bases and J by 2 bases. Germline V gives CDR1 MNHNS, CDR2 SASEGT. CDR3 amino acids: CASSEGDRRGNQPQHF. DNA of the CDR3: TGTGCCAGCAGTGAGGGGGACAGGCGGGGCAATCAGCCCCAGCATTTT.

V usage is TRBV30 and J usage is TRBJ1-3; no firm D call. This CDR3 contains 16 residues. Germline V gives CDR1 GTSNPN, CDR2 SVGIG (reference sequence). Trimming stripped 0 bases from V and 0 bases from J, with 12 bases between. This CDR3 reads CAWSVLRLSSGNTIYF. The CDR3 nucleotides are TGTGCCTGGAGTGTACTACGTTTGAGCTCTGGAAACACCATATATTTT.

This clone was counted only a few times. Other DNA sequences in the sample encode the same CDR3. This sequence joins TRBV5-1 and TRBJ2-7; TRBD1 matches at 10 bases. The CDR3 spans 13 residues. Germline loops: CDR1 SGHRS, CDR2 YFSETQ. V trimming: 3 bases; J trimming: 5 bases; junction bases outside the gene matches: 2. The CDR3 DNA follows: TGCGCCAGCAGCTCCGGGACAGGGGACGAGCAGTACTTC. Protein product: CASSSGTGDEQYF.

The V call is TRBV19, the J call TRBJ1-1; 10 positions agree with TRBD1. The germline gives CDR1 LNHDA, CDR2 SQIVND (reference sequence). The CDR3 totals 17 residues. J lost 4 bases, V lost 2 bases, and 10 bases had no gene match. The CDR3: CASSIYETGGRGTEAFF. The CDR3, as DNA: TGTGCCAGTAGTATATACGAGACAGGGGGCAGAGGCACTGAAGCTTTCTTT. The entire variable domain, with the rest obtained from reference TRBV19 and TRBJ1-1, is as follows: DGGITQSPKYLFRKEGQNVTLSCEQNLNHDAMYWYRQDPGQGLRLIYYSQIVNDFQKGDIAEGYSVSREKKESFPLTVTSAQKNPTAFYLCASSIYETGGRGTEAFFGQGTRLTVV.

The gene calls are TRBV2 and TRBJ1-4; no clear D. V lost 4 bases to trimming and J lost 3 bases, with 6 bases between them. CDR3 length: 13 residues. In germline, CDR1 is SNHLY, CDR2 FYNNEI. CDR3 in DNA: TGTGCCAGCAGTGCTGGGCCTAATGAAAAACTGTTTTTT. This sequence encodes CASSAGPNEKLFF.

The chain's CDR3 is CASSVQQGEEAFF. The CDR3 DNA sequence: TGTGCCAGTAGTGTCCAACAGGGTGAAGAAGCTTTCTTT. J is TRBJ1-1 and V is TRBV19, with D possibly being TRBD1 (6 bases). The CDR3 has 13 amino acids. In germline, CDR1 is LNHDA, CDR2 SQIVND (reference sequence). V was pared by 5 bases and J by 8 bases, with 15 bases between.

The rearrangement uses TRBV24-1 and TRBJ1-5; D unresolved. The CDR3 is 16 amino acids. Trimming shortened V by 1 base and J by 6 bases, and 15 bases separated the two germline ends. Germline CDR1 KGHDR, CDR2 SFDVKD. The CDR3 nucleotides are TGTGCCACCAGTGATTTAATGCGGGAGGTGGCTCAGCCCCAGCATTTT. Protein sequence: CATSDLMREVAQPQHF.

The chain carries TRBV14 and TRBJ2-2; D unresolved. Trimming left V 0 bases short and J 7 bases short, with 18 bases between. This CDR3 contains 17 residues. Germline-derived CDR1 and CDR2 are SGHDN and FVKESK. The CDR3 loop is CASSQDIVRAYVGELFF. Written as DNA, the CDR3 is TGTGCCAGCAGCCAAGACATTGTAAGGGCCTATGTCGGGGAGCTGTTTTTT.

V gene TRBV6-5 combines with J gene TRBJ2-1; D is perhaps TRBD1 (5 bases). The CDR3 totals 15 residues. Per germline, CDR1 MNHEY and CDR2 SVGAGI. Trimming removed 5 bases at V and 6 bases at J, with 17 bases between. CDR3 residues: CASSTDQGMGNEQFF. CDR3 sequence (DNA): TGTGCCAGCAGTACCGACCAGGGAATGGGCAATGAGCAGTTCTTC.

This chain joins TRBV2 and TRBJ2-2; D is possibly TRBD1 or TRBD2 (5 bases each). From germline, CDR1 is SNHLY and CDR2 FYNNEI. The V and J ends lost 7 bases and 0 bases respectively, with 12 bases between them. CDR3 size: 15 residues. CDR3 DNA sequence: TGTGCCAGCACCTTAGGGACGGCGAACACCGGGGAGCTGTTTTTT. This codes for CASTLGTANTGELFF.

This chain joins TRBV18 and TRBJ1-1, with TRBD1 identical over 11 bases. This CDR3 has 16 residues. CDR1 and CDR2 (germline): KGHSH, LQKENI. The ends lost 6 bases at V and 4 bases at J; junction bases unmatched: 10. CDR3 region: CASSYGQGASLTEAFF. CDR3 coding DNA: TGTGCCAGCTCCTATGGACAGGGGGCGTCTCTCACTGAAGCTTTCTTT.

The J gene is TRBJ1-1, the V gene TRBV5-5; D call uncertain. Deletions cut 0 bases from V and 1 base from J, with 4 bases between. The CDR3 runs 13 residues. Germline V lookup: CDR1 SGHKS, CDR2 YYEKEE (reference sequence). Here the CDR3 reads CASSLARNTEAFF. The CDR3 DNA sequence: TGTGCCAGCAGCTTGGCCAGGAACACTGAAGCTTTCTTT.

This sequence joins TRBV7-9 and TRBJ2-7; perhaps TRBD1 as D (6 bases). The CDR3 totals 17 residues. V lost 5 bases, J lost 2 bases, and 22 bases lay in between. Looked up from germline, CDR1 is SEHNR and CDR2 is FQNEAQ (reference sequence). Written as DNA, the CDR3 is TGTGCCAGCAGCCCCCCCGGGACACCAAAGGGGGCCTACGAGCAGTACTTC. Translation: CASSPPGTPKGAYEQYF.

This chain links TRBV5-1 with TRBJ2-1; 7 bases are shared with TRBD2. The V segment lost 9 bases and the J segment 9 bases; nucleotides outside the gene matches: 12. CDR1 is SGHRS and CDR2 is YFSETQ in the germline V gene. This CDR3 contains 13 residues. Here the CDR3 reads CATRAGPVGEQFF. DNA of the CDR3: TGCGCCACCAGAGCGGGACCCGTGGGTGAGCAGTTCTTC. Variable domain in full (rest from reference TRBV5-1 and TRBJ2-1): KAGVTQTPRYLIKTRGQQVTLSCSPISGHRSVSWYQQTPGQGLQFLFEYFSETQRNKGNFPGRFSGRQFSNSRSEMNVSTLELGDSALYLCATRAGPVGEQFFGPGTRLTVL.

The chain couples TRBV7-2 to TRBJ1-5; D remains unclear. CDR1 is SGHTA and CDR2 is FQGNSA in the germline V gene. Trimming stripped 5 bases from V and 10 bases from J, with 12 bases between. The CDR3 is made up of 12 amino acids. CDR3 sequence (DNA): TGTGCCAGCAGCCCTTACGGGGATCCCCAGCATTTT. This codes for CASSPYGDPQHF.

This chain connects TRBV24-1 to TRBJ2-1, with D perhaps given as TRBD1 or TRBD2 (9 bases each). V lost 7 bases and J lost 1, with 28 bases in between. The germline V gene encodes CDR1 KGHDR and CDR2 SFDVKD. The CDR3 spans 20 residues. The CDR3 sequence: CATRGQGPTSGPNSYNEQFF. The CDR3 coding sequence is TGTGCCACCAGGGGACAGGGCCCTACTAGCGGGCCAAATTCCTACAATGAGCAGTTCTTC.

The rearrangement joins TRBV23-1 to TRBJ1-6; D remains unclear. TRBV23-1 counts as an open reading frame of uncertain function. V was cut by 3 bases and J by 9 bases, with 12 bases left in between. CDR3 length: 14 amino acids. The CDR3 nucleotides read TGCGCCAGCAGTCATGACCAGCCAAGTTCACCCCTCCACTTT. Translating gives CASSHDQPSSPLHF.

J is TRBJ1-1 and V is TRBV18; D ambiguous. In germline, CDR1 is KGHSH, CDR2 LQKENI. V lost 2 bases to trimming and J lost 4 bases, with 11 bases between them. The CDR3 runs to 14 residues. The CDR3 is CASSPAGVSTEAFF. The CDR3 DNA reads as TGTGCCAGCTCACCAGCGGGAGTGAGCACTGAAGCTTTCTTT.

The chain is built from TRBV5-1 and TRBJ2-1, with D unresolved. The germline gives CDR1 SGHRS, CDR2 YFSETQ. The CDR3 contains 15 residues. V was clipped by 6 bases and J by 0 bases, with 13 bases between them. Here the CDR3 DNA reads TGCGCCAGCATCCCGACTGCAAGCTCCTACAATGAGCAGTTCTTC. It translates to CASIPTASSYNEQFF.

This sequence joins TRBV7-9 and TRBJ1-2; D gene unclear. Germline V gene sequence: CDR1 SEHNR, CDR2 FQNEAQ (reference sequence). The V end lost 5 bases, the J end lost 5 bases, and 3 bases lay between the germline ends. CDR3 size: 10 residues. CDR3 residues: CASSEYGYTF. The CDR3 DNA follows: TGTGCCAGCAGCGAGTATGGCTACACCTTC.

The rearrangement uses TRBV27 and TRBJ1-2; D may be TRBD1 (5 bases). This CDR3 has 14 residues. Germline assignment: CDR1 MNHEY and CDR2 SMNVEV (reference sequence). The germline V and J ends were trimmed by 2 bases and 3 bases, with 10 bases remaining between them. Here the CDR3 DNA reads TGTGCCAGCAGTTTAGTGCAGGGTCACTATGGCTACACCTTC. The encoded protein is CASSLVQGHYGYTF.

The rearrangement links TRBV5-1 to TRBJ1-2, with D unclear. CDR1 and CDR2 from the germline V gene are SGHRS and YFSETQ. V lost 0 bases and J lost 8, with 14 bases in between. The CDR3 covers 14 residues. The CDR3 loop is CASSLAMEAGGYTF. In nucleotides, the CDR3 is TGCGCCAGCAGCTTGGCCATGGAAGCGGGCGGCTACACCTTC.

This chain connects TRBV30 to TRBJ1-2; D is unresolved. V shed 3 bases and J shed 0 bases, with 11 bases lying between them. CDR3 length: 14 amino acids. CDR1 is GTSNPN, CDR2 SVGIG, per germline (reference sequence). The CDR3 sequence: CAWRNSPSNYGYTF. CDR3 in DNA: TGTGCCTGGAGAAACAGCCCTTCTAACTATGGCTACACCTTC. Full variable domain (rest looked up from reference TRBV30 and TRBJ1-2): SQTIHQWPATLVQPVGSPLSLECTVEGTSNPNLYWYRQAAGRGLQLLFYSVGIGQISSEVPQNLSASRPQDRQFILSSKKLLLSDSGFYLCAWRNSPSNYGYTFGSGTRLTVV.

The chain uses TRBV7-9 and TRBJ2-3; D is perhaps TRBD1 (5 bases). The V gene's germline CDR1 is SEHNR and CDR2 FQNEAQ (reference sequence). The V end was cut by 1 base, the J end by 4 bases, with 9 bases between. The CDR3 sequence is 14 residues long. The CDR3 bases are TGTGCCAGCAGCTTAGTCGACAGCGCAGATACGCAGTATTTT. Translated, it gives CASSLVDSADTQYF.

The V gene is TRBV5-5, the J gene TRBJ2-7; possibly TRBD1 for D (5 bases). Trimming removed 4 bases from V and 2 bases from J, with 13 bases in between. CDR3 length equals 14 residues. CDR1 is SGHKS, CDR2 YYEKEE, per germline (reference sequence). CDR3 sequence reads: CASSMHRQTYEQYF. CDR3 bases: TGTGCCAGCAGCATGCACAGACAGACCTACGAGCAGTACTTC.

This sequence joins TRBV29-1 and TRBJ2-1, with 7 bases that match TRBD1. Germline CDR1 SQVTM, CDR2 ANQGSEA. This CDR3 has 13 amino acids. Here the CDR3 reads CSDRESSYNEQFF. Written as DNA, the CDR3 is TGCAGTGACAGGGAGAGTTCCTACAATGAGCAGTTCTTC.

This chain joins TRBV19 and TRBJ1-5; 8 positions match TRBD1. V was clipped by 6 bases and J by 9 bases; unmatched bases: 10. The CDR3 is 14 residues long. In germline, CDR1 is LNHDA, CDR2 SQIVND (reference sequence). In DNA form, the CDR3 reads TGTGCCAGTAGAGGACAGGGTGGGCCAGGGCCCCAGCATTTT. It specifies CASRGQGGPGPQHF.

This clone was observed once. The chain employs TRBV10-3 and TRBJ2-7; D possibly uses TRBD1 or TRBD2 (5 bases each). The CDR3 loop spans 15 amino acids. V was shortened by 2 bases and J by 2 bases, with 13 bases between the two germline ends. CDR1 and CDR2 from the germline V gene are ENHRY and SYGVKD. CDR3 residues: CAISEPPGTTYEQYF. In DNA, the CDR3 is TGTGCCATCAGTGAGCCCCCGGGGACCACCTACGAGCAGTACTTC.

The gene calls are TRBV29-1 and TRBJ1-1, with D possibly TRBD1 on 5 matching bases. The CDR3 totals 15 residues. From germline, CDR1 is SQVTM and CDR2 ANQGSEA. V was pared by 4 bases and J by 10 bases, with 25 bases between. CDR3: CSVAPTDRRTMPAFF. The CDR3 DNA follows: TGCAGCGTTGCACCGACCGACCGGCGGACAATGCCAGCTTTCTTT.